This T cell receptor (beta chain) came from a study of T-cell memory formation after mild COVID-19. Study-wide background: TCR clusters showed largely donor specificity.

Constant-segment-primed 5'RACE gave TCR alpha and TCR beta cDNA libraries with sample barcodes and UMIs. TCRdb itself ran the 5' RACE reads through MiXCR, one entry per CDR3 protein. The table has about 55,000 distinct CDR3 sequences, over 7.5% seen once. Study-wide results and caveats: For second-wave clones that peaked at day 37, SARS-CoV-2 specificity went unverified.

V lost 8 bases, J lost 4 bases, and 15 bases lay in between. This CDR3 region has 14 residues. Per germline, CDR1 LNHNV and CDR2 YYDKDF (reference sequence). To note about this clonotype: Its specificity is not known.

The receptor was isolated from a man between 18 and 35 years old who had mild COVID-19 (a few samples of this study predate the infection). Cell type and time point are not known. The sequencing sample was made of PBMCs or a T cell subset sorted from them (not recorded which). The chain carries TRBV15 and TRBJ2-1; TRBD2 might be the D (7 bases). CDR3 sequence: CATQLRGAYNEQFF. CDR3 DNA sequence: TGTGCCACCCAACTTCGGGGGGCTTACAATGAGCAGTTCTTC.